The entry below gives a single T cell receptor beta chain sequence along with its context. The data were obtained in a study of T cell changes during pregnancy in multiple sclerosis. Trimming removed 5 bases at V and 0 bases at J, with 8 bases between. Germline-derived CDR1 and CDR2 are LNHNV and YYDKDF (reference sequence). This CDR3 contains 14 residues. TCRdb's copy holds only in-frame clones and misses some; the assay was immunoSEQ multiplex PCR. The sample records about 38,000 clones, around 90% being singletons. The sample was CD4+ T cells from peripheral blood mononuclear cells, taken after pregnancy. The chain combines TRBV15 with TRBJ2-1; D is undetermined. This receptor was obtained from a female donor in good health, enrolled as a control in a pregnancy study. The CDR3 region is CATSPPSSYNEQFF. The DNA for the CDR3 is TGTGCCACCAGCCCGCCCAGCTCCTACAATGAGCAGTTCTTC. Filled out from reference TRBV15 and TRBJ2-1, the complete variable domain reads DAMVIQNPRYQVTQFGKPVTLSCSQTLNHNVMYWYQQKSSQAPKLLFHYYDKDFNNEADTPDNFQSRRPNTSFCFLDIRSPGLGDTAMYLCATSPPSSYNEQFFGPGTRLTVL.